This TCR beta chain was recovered during a study of cytomegalovirus exposure and HLA in healthy donors. 13 Jbeta primers and 60 Vbeta primers were used for the PCR. Original analysis: In a later analysis, about 12 million of 65 million to 80 million unique beta chains occurred in at least two donors. Repertoires were generated with immunoSEQ multiplex PCR, while TCRdb's copy carries only in-frame clones and drops some. That table supplies the V and J calls and clone size; D and trimming were determined from the DNA. The sample gives 100,000 to 150,000 clones, under 10% of which show up once; 5.5% to 8% is in the top ten. The CDR3 consists of 16 residues. The ends were cut back, 3 bases at V and 3 bases at J, with 13 bases in the middle. Looked up from germline, CDR1 is SGHRS and CDR2 is YFSETQ. This clone has a count of ten or more.

The chain recombines TRBV5-1 with TRBJ2-6; perhaps TRBD2 as D (7 bases). Sequenced: PBMCs. The origin of this receptor is a woman in her forties in good health and CMV-seropositive. The CDR3 nucleotides read TGCGCCAGCAGCTCCAGGGGAGGGCTTGGGGCCAACGTCCTGACTTTC. It yields the protein CASSSRGGLGANVLTF. Full variable domain (missing parts from reference TRBV5-1 and TRBJ2-6): KAGVTQTPRYLIKTRGQQVTLSCSPISGHRSVSWYQQTPGQGLQFLFEYFSETQRNKGNFPGRFSGRQFSNSRSEMNVSTLELGDSALYLCASSSRGGLGANVLTFGAGSRLTVL.